These T cell receptor beta chains were read from a single sample in a study of CD8 T cells in Susac syndrome. TCRdb processed the immunoSEQ multiplex PCR reads anew with MiXCR; each CDR3 protein has one entry. The sample has approximately 120,000 distinct CDR3 sequences, 90% to 96% seen once. Material: CD4+ T cells from PBMCs. The receptors stem from a human donor in good health. Both conserved end residues are part of each CDR3. Each record gives: J gene, V gene, clone size, D gene, CDR3 protein, CDR3 DNA. A D gene is named only where the DNA matches it firmly. Clone size is not always given. Where it is, it says once, few, many or a class for expanded clones.

J gene: TRBJ2-7; V gene: TRBV20-1; clone size: -; D gene: TRBD1; CDR3 protein: CSFVGTGGWYEQYF; CDR3 DNA: TGCAGCTTCGTCGGGACAGGGGGCTGGTACGAGCAGTACTTC
J gene: TRBJ1-3; V gene: TRBV6-6; clone size: -; D gene: -; CDR3 protein: CASSDNYSGNTIYF; CDR3 DNA: TGTGCCAGCAGTGACAATTACTCTGGAAACACCATATATTTT
J gene: TRBJ2-1; V gene: TRBV23-1; clone size: -; D gene: TRBD2; CDR3 protein: CASSQVSSGGSYNEQFF; CDR3 DNA: TGCGCCAGCAGTCAAGTCTCTAGCGGGGGTTCCTACAATGAGCAGTTCTTC
J gene: TRBJ2-1; V gene: TRBV23-1; clone size: -; D gene: TRBD2; CDR3 protein: CASTTPGLAGGSASYNEQFF; CDR3 DNA: TGCGCCAGCACCACTCCAGGACTAGCGGGAGGTTCGGCATCCTACAATGAGCAGTTCTTC
J gene: TRBJ2-2; V gene: TRBV30; clone size: -; D gene: -; CDR3 protein: CAWSSGTKNTGELFF; CDR3 DNA: TGTGCCTGGAGTTCCGGGACCAAGAACACCGGGGAGCTGTTTTTT
J gene: TRBJ1-5; V gene: TRBV6-6; clone size: -; D gene: -; CDR3 protein: CASTPTEFGPQHF; CDR3 DNA: TGTGCCAGCACCCCGACCGAGTTTGGTCCCCAGCATTTT
J gene: TRBJ2-7; V gene: TRBV5-1; clone size: -; D gene: TRBD2; CDR3 protein: CASSSAGGNEQYF; CDR3 DNA: TGCGCCAGCAGCTCAGCGGGAGGAAACGAGCAGTACTTC
J gene: TRBJ2-5; V gene: TRBV2; clone size: -; D gene: TRBD1; CDR3 protein: CASSLQTGAKETQYF; CDR3 DNA: TGTGCCAGCAGCTTACAGACAGGGGCGAAAGAGACCCAGTACTTC
J gene: TRBJ1-1; V gene: TRBV3-1; clone size: -; D gene: -; CDR3 protein: CASSQEPGRGAEAFF; CDR3 DNA: TGTGCCAGCAGCCAAGAACCCGGCAGAGGAGCTGAAGCTTTCTTT
J gene: TRBJ2-5; V gene: TRBV7-9; clone size: -; D gene: TRBD2; CDR3 protein: CASSLLSQRGRSQETQYF; CDR3 DNA: TGTGCCAGCAGCTTACTATCCCAGCGGGGACGATCACAAGAGACCCAGTACTTC
J gene: TRBJ2-5; V gene: TRBV14; clone size: -; D gene: -; CDR3 protein: CASSHSGEETQYF; CDR3 DNA: TGTGCCAGCAGCCACTCAGGGGAAGAGACCCAGTACTTC
J gene: TRBJ2-5; V gene: TRBV24-1; clone size: -; D gene: -; CDR3 protein: CATNSGRGDETQYF; CDR3 DNA: TGTGCCACCAACTCGGGACGGGGTGACGAGACCCAGTACTTC
J gene: TRBJ2-2; V gene: TRBV5-7; clone size: -; D gene: -; CDR3 protein: CASSPREPGPAGELFF; CDR3 DNA: TGTGCCAGCAGCCCACGGGAGCCGGGACCGGCCGGGGAGCTGTTTTTT
J gene: TRBJ1-1; V gene: TRBV6-2/TRBV6-3; clone size: once; D gene: TRBD1; CDR3 protein: CASSLHRGQSTEAFF; CDR3 DNA: TGTGCCAGCAGTTTACACAGGGGGCAGAGCACTGAAGCTTTCTTT
J gene: TRBJ2-5; V gene: TRBV7-2; clone size: -; D gene: -; CDR3 protein: CASSSSRVGETQYF; CDR3 DNA: TGTGCCAGCAGCTCATCCAGGGTTGGCGAGACCCAGTACTTC
J gene: TRBJ2-2; V gene: TRBV11-1; clone size: -; D gene: -; CDR3 protein: CASTLRGADTGELFF; CDR3 DNA: TGTGCCAGCACCTTGAGAGGGGCCGACACCGGGGAGCTGTTTTTT
J gene: TRBJ2-2; V gene: TRBV6-2/TRBV6-3; clone size: -; D gene: -; CDR3 protein: CASRNRADGELFF; CDR3 DNA: TGTGCCAGCAGAAACAGGGCTGACGGGGAGCTGTTTTTT
J gene: TRBJ1-6; V gene: TRBV5-1; clone size: -; D gene: -; CDR3 protein: CASSPDSNSYNSPLHF; CDR3 DNA: TGCGCCAGCAGCCCGGACAGTAACTCCTATAATTCACCCCTCCACTTT
J gene: TRBJ2-5; V gene: TRBV15; clone size: -; D gene: -; CDR3 protein: CATSRVGLSTGETQYF; CDR3 DNA: TGTGCCACCAGCAGAGTGGGACTTTCGACTGGAGAGACCCAGTACTTC
J gene: TRBJ1-2; V gene: TRBV4-2; clone size: -; D gene: -; CDR3 protein: CASSPKRGEGYGYTF; CDR3 DNA: TGTGCCAGCAGCCCGAAGAGGGGGGAAGGGTATGGCTACACCTTC
J gene: TRBJ2-3; V gene: TRBV7-7; clone size: -; D gene: TRBD1; CDR3 protein: CASSIGDSSTDTQYF; CDR3 DNA: TGTGCTAGCAGCATAGGGGACAGCAGCACAGATACGCAGTATTTT
J gene: TRBJ1-6; V gene: TRBV20-1; clone size: -; D gene: -; CDR3 protein: CSAESNSPLHF; CDR3 DNA: TGCAGTGCCGAAAGCAATTCACCCCTCCACTTT
J gene: TRBJ1-2; V gene: TRBV27; clone size: -; D gene: TRBD1; CDR3 protein: CASSTFLRDRGYGYTF; CDR3 DNA: TGTGCCAGCAGCACCTTTTTGCGGGACAGGGGCTATGGCTACACCTTC
J gene: TRBJ2-7; V gene: TRBV28; clone size: -; D gene: -; CDR3 protein: CASRPAGTTYYEQYF; CDR3 DNA: TGTGCCAGCAGACCCGCCGGGACAACATACTACGAGCAGTACTTC
J gene: TRBJ1-1; V gene: TRBV6-5; clone size: -; D gene: -; CDR3 protein: CASNTGANTEAFF; CDR3 DNA: TGTGCCAGCAACACCGGGGCGAACACTGAAGCTTTCTTT
J gene: TRBJ2-7; V gene: TRBV28; clone size: -; D gene: TRBD1; CDR3 protein: CASRTGTYEQYF; CDR3 DNA: TGTGCCAGCAGGACAGGGACCTACGAGCAGTACTTC
J gene: TRBJ2-5; V gene: TRBV21-1; clone size: -; D gene: -; CDR3 protein: CASSKGLEETQYF; CDR3 DNA: TGTGCCAGCAGCAAAGGACTAGAAGAGACCCAGTACTTC
J gene: TRBJ2-3; V gene: TRBV28; clone size: -; D gene: -; CDR3 protein: CASGPSPWSGVYTQYF; CDR3 DNA: TGTGCCAGCGGTCCCAGTCCGTGGTCGGGTGTGTATACGCAGTATTTT
J gene: TRBJ2-6; V gene: TRBV6-1; clone size: once; D gene: -; CDR3 protein: CASRPRTDSGANVLTF; CDR3 DNA: TGTGCCAGCAGACCTCGGACAGACTCTGGGGCCAACGTCCTGACTTTC
J gene: TRBJ2-7; V gene: TRBV3-1; clone size: once; D gene: -; CDR3 protein: CASSQREKPRGYEQYF; CDR3 DNA: TGTGCCAGCAGCCAACGGGAAAAGCCAAGAGGCTACGAGCAGTACTTC
J gene: TRBJ2-1; V gene: TRBV3-1; clone size: -; D gene: TRBD1; CDR3 protein: CASSLVGQGRINEQFF; CDR3 DNA: TGTGCCAGCAGCCTAGTGGGACAGGGCCGGATCAATGAGCAGTTCTTC
J gene: TRBJ2-5; V gene: TRBV20-1; clone size: -; D gene: -; CDR3 protein: CSAEGQETQYF; CDR3 DNA: TGCAGTGCGGAGGGTCAAGAGACCCAGTACTTC
J gene: TRBJ2-2; V gene: TRBV3-1; clone size: -; D gene: TRBD2; CDR3 protein: CASSQSSGANTGELFF; CDR3 DNA: TGTGCCAGCAGCCAATCTAGCGGGGCTAACACCGGGGAGCTGTTTTTT
J gene: TRBJ1-1; V gene: TRBV2; clone size: few; D gene: -; CDR3 protein: CASSEEGNTEAFF; CDR3 DNA: TGTGCCAGCAGTGAGGAGGGGAACACTGAAGCTTTCTTT
J gene: TRBJ2-5; V gene: TRBV6-1; clone size: -; D gene: -; CDR3 protein: CASTTSGTPRETQYF; CDR3 DNA: TGTGCCAGCACTACCTCGGGGACTCCGAGGGAGACCCAGTACTTC
J gene: TRBJ2-5; V gene: TRBV20-1; clone size: -; D gene: -; CDR3 protein: CSARFNQETQYF; CDR3 DNA: TGCAGTGCTAGATTCAACCAAGAGACCCAGTACTTC
J gene: TRBJ2-7; V gene: TRBV20-1; clone size: -; D gene: TRBD2; CDR3 protein: CSAPTSGGATYEQYF; CDR3 DNA: TGCAGTGCCCCGACTAGCGGGGGGGCCACGTACGAGCAGTACTTC
J gene: TRBJ2-3; V gene: TRBV7-2; clone size: -; D gene: -; CDR3 protein: CASSPDGYTDTQYF; CDR3 DNA: TGTGCCAGCAGCCCCGACGGCTACACAGATACGCAGTATTTT
J gene: TRBJ2-2; V gene: TRBV24-1; clone size: -; D gene: TRBD1; CDR3 protein: CATSDGTVNTGELFF; CDR3 DNA: TGTGCCACCAGTGATGGGACAGTCAACACCGGGGAGCTGTTTTTT
J gene: TRBJ2-3; V gene: TRBV7-9; clone size: -; D gene: TRBD2; CDR3 protein: CASSLVPGLAGGLYTQYF; CDR3 DNA: TGTGCCAGCAGCTTAGTCCCGGGACTAGCGGGGGGGCTGTATACGCAGTATTTT
J gene: TRBJ2-7; V gene: TRBV5-1; clone size: -; D gene: TRBD2; CDR3 protein: CASSLESSGSISYEQYF; CDR3 DNA: TGCGCCAGCAGCTTGGAGTCTAGCGGGTCGATTTCCTACGAGCAGTACTTC
J gene: TRBJ2-2; V gene: TRBV6-5; clone size: -; D gene: -; CDR3 protein: CASRGRVANTGELFF; CDR3 DNA: TGTGCCAGCAGGGGGCGGGTCGCGAACACCGGGGAGCTGTTTTTT
J gene: TRBJ2-1; V gene: TRBV3-1; clone size: -; D gene: -; CDR3 protein: CASSQVASGTLTNEQFF; CDR3 DNA: TGTGCCAGCAGCCAAGTCGCATCCGGGACCCTCACCAATGAGCAGTTCTTC
J gene: TRBJ1-5; V gene: TRBV19; clone size: -; D gene: -; CDR3 protein: CASSIVSVTNQPQHF; CDR3 DNA: TGTGCCAGTAGTATAGTTAGCGTTACCAATCAGCCCCAGCATTTT
J gene: TRBJ2-2; V gene: TRBV9; clone size: -; D gene: TRBD2; CDR3 protein: CASSARSSGGTGELFF; CDR3 DNA: TGTGCCAGCAGCGCCCGGTCTAGCGGGGGGACCGGGGAGCTGTTTTTT
J gene: TRBJ1-5; V gene: TRBV11-2; clone size: -; D gene: -; CDR3 protein: CASSLDHSNQPQHF; CDR3 DNA: TGTGCCAGCAGCTTAGATCATAGTAATCAGCCCCAGCATTTT
J gene: TRBJ2-2; V gene: TRBV6-2/TRBV6-3; clone size: -; D gene: -; CDR3 protein: CASSSSLRVRELFF; CDR3 DNA: TGTGCCAGCAGTTCCAGCCTCAGGGTACGGGAGCTGTTTTTT
J gene: TRBJ2-6; V gene: TRBV9; clone size: -; D gene: TRBD2; CDR3 protein: CASSVGGSVNVLTF; CDR3 DNA: TGTGCCAGCAGCGTGGGGGGGAGTGTCAACGTCCTGACTTTC
J gene: TRBJ2-7; V gene: TRBV30; clone size: -; D gene: -; CDR3 protein: CAWSREDEQYF; CDR3 DNA: TGTGCCTGGAGTCGAGAGGACGAGCAGTACTTC
J gene: TRBJ2-1; V gene: TRBV24-1; clone size: -; D gene: TRBD1; CDR3 protein: CATSDPGTGGGNEQFF; CDR3 DNA: TGTGCCACCAGTGACCCCGGGACAGGGGGGGGCAATGAGCAGTTCTTC
J gene: TRBJ1-3; V gene: TRBV28; clone size: -; D gene: TRBD1; CDR3 protein: CASSFTSGGWRGNTIYF; CDR3 DNA: TGTGCCAGCAGCTTTACCTCAGGGGGCTGGAGGGGAAACACCATATATTTT
J gene: TRBJ2-7; V gene: TRBV29-1; clone size: -; D gene: -; CDR3 protein: CSVELSDGPSSYEQYF; CDR3 DNA: TGCAGCGTTGAATTATCGGACGGGCCGAGCTCCTACGAGCAGTACTTC
J gene: TRBJ1-5; V gene: TRBV30; clone size: -; D gene: TRBD1; CDR3 protein: CAWSGGIGQGFNQPQHF; CDR3 DNA: TGTGCCTGGAGTGGAGGCATCGGACAGGGCTTTAATCAGCCCCAGCATTTT
J gene: TRBJ1-5; V gene: TRBV12-3/TRBV12-4; clone size: -; D gene: -; CDR3 protein: CASSLVGLSNQPQHF; CDR3 DNA: TGTGCCAGCAGTTTGGTAGGGTTAAGTAATCAGCCCCAGCATTTT
J gene: TRBJ2-3; V gene: TRBV15; clone size: -; D gene: -; CDR3 protein: CATSREHVADTQYF; CDR3 DNA: TGTGCCACCAGCAGAGAGCATGTGGCAGATACGCAGTATTTT
J gene: TRBJ2-3; V gene: TRBV5-1; clone size: -; D gene: TRBD1; CDR3 protein: CASSLGGQFSATDTQYF; CDR3 DNA: TGCGCCAGCAGCTTGGGGGGACAGTTTTCCGCCACAGATACGCAGTATTTT